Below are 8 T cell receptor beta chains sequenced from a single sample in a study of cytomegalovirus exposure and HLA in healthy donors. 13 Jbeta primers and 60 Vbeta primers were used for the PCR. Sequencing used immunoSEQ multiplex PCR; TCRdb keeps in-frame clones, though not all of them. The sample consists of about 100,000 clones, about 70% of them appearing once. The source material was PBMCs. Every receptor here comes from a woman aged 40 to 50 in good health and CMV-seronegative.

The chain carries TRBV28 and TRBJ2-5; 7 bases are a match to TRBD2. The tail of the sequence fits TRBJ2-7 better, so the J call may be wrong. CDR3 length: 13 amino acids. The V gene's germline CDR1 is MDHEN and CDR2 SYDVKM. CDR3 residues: CASSPGGGYEQYF. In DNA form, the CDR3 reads TGTGCCAGCAGTCCTGGGGGGGGCTACGAGCAGTACTTC.

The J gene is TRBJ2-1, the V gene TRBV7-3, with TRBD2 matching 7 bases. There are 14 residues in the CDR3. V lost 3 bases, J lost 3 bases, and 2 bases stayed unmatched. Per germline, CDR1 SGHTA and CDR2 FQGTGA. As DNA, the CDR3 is TGTGCCAGCAGCTTCCGGGGGGACTACAATGAGCAGTTCTTC. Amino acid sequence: CASSFRGDYNEQFF.

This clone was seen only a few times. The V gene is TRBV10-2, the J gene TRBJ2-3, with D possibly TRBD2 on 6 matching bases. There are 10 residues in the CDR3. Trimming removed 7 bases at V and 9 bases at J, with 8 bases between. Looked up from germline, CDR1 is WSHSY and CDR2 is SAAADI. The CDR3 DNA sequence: TGCGCCAGCATGGAGGGAACGCAGTATTTT. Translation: CASMEGTQYF.

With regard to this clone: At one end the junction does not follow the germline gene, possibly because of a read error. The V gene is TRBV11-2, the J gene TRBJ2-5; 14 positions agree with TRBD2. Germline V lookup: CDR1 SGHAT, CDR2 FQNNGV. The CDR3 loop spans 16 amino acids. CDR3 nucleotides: TGTGCCAGCAGCCAAAACACGGGACTAGCGGGAGAGGCCCAGTACTTC. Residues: CASSQNTGLAGEAQYF.

CDR3 loop: CASSPGQGGNEQFF. The CDR3 nucleotides are TGTGCCAGCAGCCCAGGACAGGGGGGGAATGAGCAGTTCTTC. V is TRBV7-3 and J is TRBJ2-1; 10 positions agree with TRBD1. V lost 5 bases to trimming and J lost 7 bases; unmatched junction nucleotides: 5. Per germline, CDR1 SGHTA and CDR2 FQGTGA. The CDR3 sequence is 14 residues long. Filled out from reference TRBV7-3 and TRBJ2-1, the complete variable domain reads GAGVSQTPSNKVTEKGKYVELRCDPISGHTALYWYRQSLGQGPEFLIYFQGTGAADDSGLPNDRFFAVRPEGSVSTLKIQRTERGDSAVYLCASSPGQGGNEQFFGPGTRLTVL.

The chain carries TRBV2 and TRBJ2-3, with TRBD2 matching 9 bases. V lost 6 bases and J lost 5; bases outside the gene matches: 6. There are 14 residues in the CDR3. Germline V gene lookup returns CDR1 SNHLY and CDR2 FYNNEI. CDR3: CASRPIAGVDTQYF. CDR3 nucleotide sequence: TGTGCCAGCAGGCCGATAGCGGGAGTAGATACGCAGTATTTT.

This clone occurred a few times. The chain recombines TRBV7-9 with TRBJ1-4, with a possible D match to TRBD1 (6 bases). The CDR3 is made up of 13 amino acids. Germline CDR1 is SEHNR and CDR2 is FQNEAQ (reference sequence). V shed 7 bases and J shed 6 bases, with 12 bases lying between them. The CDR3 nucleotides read TGTGCCAGCACGGGGGGGGCGGATGAAAAACTGTTTTTT. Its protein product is CASTGGADEKLFF.

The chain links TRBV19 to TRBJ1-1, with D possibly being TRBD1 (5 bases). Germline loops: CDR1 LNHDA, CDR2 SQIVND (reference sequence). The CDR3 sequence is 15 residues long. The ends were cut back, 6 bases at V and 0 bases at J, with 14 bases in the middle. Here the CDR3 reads CASRPGGGVNTEAFF. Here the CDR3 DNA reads TGTGCCAGTAGACCCGGCGGGGGGGTGAACACTGAAGCTTTCTTT.